The 10 T cell receptor beta chains below were found in one sample sequenced in a study of blood T cell repertoires in COVID-19. Repertoires were generated with immunoSEQ multiplex PCR, while TCRdb's copy carries only in-frame clones and drops some. The table records approximately 220,000 clones, 65% to 90% of them present only once. Sequencing was done on a sample of peripheral blood. These receptors all come from a woman in her sixties or seventies with acute or convalescent COVID-19.

The V call is TRBV7-9, the J call TRBJ2-7; TRBD1 agrees at 8 bases. The CDR3 covers 15 residues. Per the germline V gene, CDR1 is SEHNR and CDR2 is FQNEAQ (reference sequence). After removal of 4 bases from V and 2 bases from J, the junction contained 7 bases not matched to a gene. CDR3 sequence: CASSSGTGMTYEQYF. The CDR3 DNA reads TGTGCCAGCAGCTCCGGGACAGGAATGACCTACGAGCAGTACTTC. Full variable domain (missing parts from reference TRBV7-9 and TRBJ2-7): DTGVSQNPRHKITKRGQNVTFRCDPISEHNRLYWYRQTLGQGPEFLTYFQNEAQLEKSRLLSDRFSAERPKGSFSTLEIQRTEQGDSAMYLCASSSGTGMTYEQYFGPGTRLTVT.

The rearrangement joins TRBV6-5 to TRBJ1-1; no firm D call. V was clipped by 4 bases and J by 5 bases, with 17 bases between them. The CDR3 is made up of 15 amino acids. The germline V gene encodes CDR1 MNHEY and CDR2 SVGAGI. CDR3 nucleotides: TGTGCCAGCAGTTCCCCGCCGGGAGGAGGTACTGAAGCTTTCTTT. Translation gives CASSSPPGGGTEAFF.

This clone was picked up a small number of times. Other DNA sequences from this sample encode an identical CDR3 as well. The V call is TRBV18, the J call TRBJ1-1; weak D call: TRBD1 (5 bases). The V end lost 2 bases, the J end lost 2 bases, and 9 bases lay between the germline ends. CDR3 size: 14 residues. Germline lookup yields CDR1 KGHSH and CDR2 LQKENI. The CDR3 sequence: CASSPGAENTEAFF. The CDR3 bases are TGTGCCAGCTCACCAGGGGCAGAAAACACTGAAGCTTTCTTT.

V gene TRBV10-3 combines with J gene TRBJ1-1; D call uncertain. There are 15 residues in the CDR3. V dropped 0 bases and J dropped 0 bases, with 8 bases sitting between them. CDR1 and CDR2 from the germline V gene are ENHRY and SYGVKD. As DNA, the CDR3 is TGTGCCATCAGTGAGTCCACGGGAATGAACACTGAAGCTTTCTTT. The encoded protein is CAISESTGMNTEAFF.

The V and J genes are TRBV5-6 and TRBJ1-3; no clear D gene. CDR3 length: 13 amino acids. CDR1 and CDR2 (germline): SGHDT, YYEEEE. V lost 4 bases and J 0 bases, leaving 5 bases between the germline ends. The CDR3 nucleotides are TGTGCCAGCAGCCCCATCTCTGGAAACACCATATATTTT. Translation gives CASSPISGNTIYF.

The genes are TRBV15 and TRBJ2-7, with D perhaps matching TRBD1 (6 bases). The CDR3 has 14 residues. CDR1 is LNHNV and CDR2 is YYDKDF in the germline V gene (reference sequence). Deletions cut 3 bases from V and 0 bases from J, with 9 bases between. CDR3 nucleotide sequence: TGTGCCACCAGCAGGAGCAGGGGCTCCTACGAGCAGTACTTC. Its protein is CATSRSRGSYEQYF.

In nucleotides, the CDR3 is TGTGCCAGCAGTTACTCTGGGACAGGGGGCCAGCCCCAGCATTTT. It is translated as CASSYSGTGGQPQHF. The V call is TRBV6-6, the J call TRBJ1-5; the match to TRBD1 covers 12 bases. V was clipped by 0 bases and J by 7 bases; unmatched bases: 1. Per germline, CDR1 MNHNY and CDR2 SVGAGI (reference sequence). The CDR3 has 15 amino acids.

The chain joins TRBV7-9 to TRBJ2-3; 9 nucleotides agree with TRBD1. The CDR3 is 17 amino acids. Trimming at V came to 6 bases and at J to 7 bases, leaving 17 bases not matched to a gene. Germline V gives CDR1 SEHNR, CDR2 FQNEAQ (reference sequence). The CDR3 bases are TGTGCCAGCAGTCGCACCCATTCTGACAGGGGGATATATACGCAGTATTTT. Translated: CASSRTHSDRGIYTQYF.

This sequence joins TRBV11-2 and TRBJ2-7; D gene unclear. The CDR3 contains 14 residues. Trimming cost V 3 bases and J 5 bases, with 14 bases left between them. Germline CDR1 SGHAT, CDR2 FQNNGV. CDR3 in DNA: TGTGCCAGCAGCTTTCTCCCTCAGGCACACGAGCAGTACTTC. Translation gives CASSFLPQAHEQYF.

The rearrangement joins TRBV19 to TRBJ1-1; D gene unclear. CDR1 is LNHDA, CDR2 SQIVND, per germline (reference sequence). Trimming cost V 4 bases and J 0 bases, with 12 bases left between them. The CDR3 runs 15 residues. The CDR3 sequence is CASSTRDTVNTEAFF. CDR3 nucleotides: TGTGCCAGTAGTACCCGAGACACCGTGAACACTGAAGCTTTCTTT.